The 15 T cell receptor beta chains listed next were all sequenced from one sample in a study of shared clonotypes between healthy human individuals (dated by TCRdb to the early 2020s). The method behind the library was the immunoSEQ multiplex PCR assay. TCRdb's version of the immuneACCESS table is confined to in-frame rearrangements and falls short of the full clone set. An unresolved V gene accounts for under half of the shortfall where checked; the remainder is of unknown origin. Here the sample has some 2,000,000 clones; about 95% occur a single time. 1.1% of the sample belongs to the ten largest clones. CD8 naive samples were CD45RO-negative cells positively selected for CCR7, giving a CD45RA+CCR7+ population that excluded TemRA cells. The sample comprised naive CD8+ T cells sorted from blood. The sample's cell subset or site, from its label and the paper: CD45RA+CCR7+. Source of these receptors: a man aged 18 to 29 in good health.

The CDR3 DNA reads TGTGCCAGCAGCGGACACTTGAACACTGAAGCTTTCTTT. Its translation: CASSGHLNTEAFF. This chain joins TRBV5-4 and TRBJ1-1; a weak D match, TRBD1 (5 bases). This CDR3 has 13 amino acids. Trimming removed 4 bases from V and 0 bases from J, with 7 bases in between. The germline CDR1 and CDR2 sequences are SGHNT and YYREEE (reference sequence).

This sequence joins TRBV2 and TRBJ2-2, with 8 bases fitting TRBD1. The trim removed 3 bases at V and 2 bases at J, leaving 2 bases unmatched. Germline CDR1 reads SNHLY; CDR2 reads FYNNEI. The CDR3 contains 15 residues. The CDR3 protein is CASSEGQVNTGELFF. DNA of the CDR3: TGTGCCAGCAGTGAGGGACAGGTCAACACCGGGGAGCTGTTTTTT.

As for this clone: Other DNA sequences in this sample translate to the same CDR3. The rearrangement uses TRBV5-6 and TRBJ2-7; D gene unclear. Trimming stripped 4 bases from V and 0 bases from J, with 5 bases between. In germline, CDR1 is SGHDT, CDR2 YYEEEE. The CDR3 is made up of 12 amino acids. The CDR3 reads CASSLSSYEQYF. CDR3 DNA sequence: TGTGCCAGCAGCCTGAGCTCCTACGAGCAGTACTTC.

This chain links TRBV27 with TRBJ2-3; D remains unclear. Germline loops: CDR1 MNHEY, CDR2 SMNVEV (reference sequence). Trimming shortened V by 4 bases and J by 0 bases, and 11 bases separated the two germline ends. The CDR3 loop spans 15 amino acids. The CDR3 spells CASSSLATSTDTQYF. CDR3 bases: TGTGCCAGCAGTTCTCTCGCTACAAGCACAGATACGCAGTATTTT.

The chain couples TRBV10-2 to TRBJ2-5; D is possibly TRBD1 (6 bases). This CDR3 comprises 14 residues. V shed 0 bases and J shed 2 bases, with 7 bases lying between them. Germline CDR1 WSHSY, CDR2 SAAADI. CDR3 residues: CASSESGQQETQYF. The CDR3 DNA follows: TGCGCCAGCAGTGAGTCTGGACAGCAAGAGACCCAGTACTTC.

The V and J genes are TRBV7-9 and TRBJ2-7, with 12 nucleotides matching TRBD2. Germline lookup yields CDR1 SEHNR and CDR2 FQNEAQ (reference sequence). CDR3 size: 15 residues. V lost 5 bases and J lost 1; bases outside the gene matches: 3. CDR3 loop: CASSHTSGGSYEQYF. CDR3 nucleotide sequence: TGTGCCAGCAGCCACACTAGCGGGGGGTCCTACGAGCAGTACTTC.

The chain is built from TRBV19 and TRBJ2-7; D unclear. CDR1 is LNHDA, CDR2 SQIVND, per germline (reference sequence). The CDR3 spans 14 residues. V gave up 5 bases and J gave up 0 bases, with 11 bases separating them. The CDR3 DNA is TGTGCCAGTAGTGAGGTCAGTTACTCCTACGAGCAGTACTTC. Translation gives CASSEVSYSYEQYF.

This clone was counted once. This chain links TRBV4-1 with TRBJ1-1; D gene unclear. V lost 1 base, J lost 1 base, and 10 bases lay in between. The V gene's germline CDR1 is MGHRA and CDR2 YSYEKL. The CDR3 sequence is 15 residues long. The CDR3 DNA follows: TGCGCCAGCAGCCAAGGGGAGTTCGCGAACACTGAAGCTTTCTTT. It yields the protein CASSQGEFANTEAFF.

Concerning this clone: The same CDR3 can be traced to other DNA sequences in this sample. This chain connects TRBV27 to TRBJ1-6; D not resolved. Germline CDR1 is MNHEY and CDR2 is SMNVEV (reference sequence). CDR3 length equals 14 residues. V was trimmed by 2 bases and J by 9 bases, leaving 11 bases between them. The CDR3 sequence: CASSLGGRGSPLHF. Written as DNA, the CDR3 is TGTGCCAGCAGTTTAGGAGGCCGGGGTTCACCCCTCCACTTT.

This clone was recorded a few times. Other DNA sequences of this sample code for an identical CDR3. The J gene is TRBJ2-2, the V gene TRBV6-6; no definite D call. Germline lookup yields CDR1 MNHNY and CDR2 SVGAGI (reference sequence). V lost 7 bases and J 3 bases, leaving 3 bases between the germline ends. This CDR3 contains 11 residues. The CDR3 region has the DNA TGTGCCAGCACCTACACCGGGGAGCTGTTTTTT. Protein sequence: CASTYTGELFF.

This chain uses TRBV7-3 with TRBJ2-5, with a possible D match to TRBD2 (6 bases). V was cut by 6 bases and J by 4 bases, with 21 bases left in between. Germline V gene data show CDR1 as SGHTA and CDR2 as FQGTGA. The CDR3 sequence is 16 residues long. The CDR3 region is CASSLAPPRRGETQYF. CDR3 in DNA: TGTGCCAGCAGTCTAGCCCCGCCGCGGAGGGGAGAGACCCAGTACTTC. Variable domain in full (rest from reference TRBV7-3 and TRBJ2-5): GAGVSQTPSNKVTEKGKYVELRCDPISGHTALYWYRQSLGQGPEFLIYFQGTGAADDSGLPNDRFFAVRPEGSVSTLKIQRTERGDSAVYLCASSLAPPRRGETQYFGPGTRLLVL.

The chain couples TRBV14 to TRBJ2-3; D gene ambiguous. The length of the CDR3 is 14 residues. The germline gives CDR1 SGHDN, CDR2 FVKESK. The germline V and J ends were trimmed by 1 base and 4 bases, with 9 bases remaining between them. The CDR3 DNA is TGTGCCAGCAGCCAAGTTTGGCTCCCAGATACGCAGTATTTT. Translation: CASSQVWLPDTQYF.

The CDR3 nucleotides are TGTGCCAGCAGTGAGCTGTCCGGGGGCGTATACGAGCAGTACTTC. It codes for CASSELSGGVYEQYF. The V gene is TRBV28, the J gene TRBJ2-7; TRBD1 or TRBD2 may be the D gene (6 bases each). V lost 5 bases and J lost 4, with 18 bases in between. Germline V gene data show CDR1 as MDHEN and CDR2 as SYDVKM. The CDR3 contains 15 residues.

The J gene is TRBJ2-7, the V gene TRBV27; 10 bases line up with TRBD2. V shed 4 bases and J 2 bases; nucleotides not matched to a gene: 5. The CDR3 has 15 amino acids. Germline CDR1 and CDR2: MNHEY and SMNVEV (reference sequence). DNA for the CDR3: TGTGCCAGCAGTTCAGGAGGACTAGCGGCCTACGAGCAGTACTTC. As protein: CASSSGGLAAYEQYF.

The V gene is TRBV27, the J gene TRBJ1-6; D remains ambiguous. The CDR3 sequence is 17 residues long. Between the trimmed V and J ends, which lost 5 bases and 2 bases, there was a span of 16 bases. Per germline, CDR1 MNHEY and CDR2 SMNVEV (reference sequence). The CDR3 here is CASSPSSVLPYNSPLHF. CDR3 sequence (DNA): TGTGCCAGCAGTCCCAGCTCAGTCTTACCCTATAATTCACCCCTCCACTTT.